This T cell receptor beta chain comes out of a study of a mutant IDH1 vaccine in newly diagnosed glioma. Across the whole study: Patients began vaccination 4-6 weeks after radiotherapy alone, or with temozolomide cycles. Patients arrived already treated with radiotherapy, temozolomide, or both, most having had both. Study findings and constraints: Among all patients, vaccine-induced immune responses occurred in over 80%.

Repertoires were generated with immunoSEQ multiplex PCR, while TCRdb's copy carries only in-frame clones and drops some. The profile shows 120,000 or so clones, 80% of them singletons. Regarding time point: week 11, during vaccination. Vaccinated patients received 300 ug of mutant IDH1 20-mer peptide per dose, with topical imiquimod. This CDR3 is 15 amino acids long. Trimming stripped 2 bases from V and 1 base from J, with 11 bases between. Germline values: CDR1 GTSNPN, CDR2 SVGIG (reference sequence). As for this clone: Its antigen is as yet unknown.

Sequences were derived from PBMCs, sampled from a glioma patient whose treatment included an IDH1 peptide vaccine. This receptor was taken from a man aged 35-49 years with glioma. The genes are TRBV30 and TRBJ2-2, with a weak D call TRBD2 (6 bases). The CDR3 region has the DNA TGTGCCTGGAGTCCGTGGACTAAGAACACCGGGGAGCTGTTTTTT. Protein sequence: CAWSPWTKNTGELFF.